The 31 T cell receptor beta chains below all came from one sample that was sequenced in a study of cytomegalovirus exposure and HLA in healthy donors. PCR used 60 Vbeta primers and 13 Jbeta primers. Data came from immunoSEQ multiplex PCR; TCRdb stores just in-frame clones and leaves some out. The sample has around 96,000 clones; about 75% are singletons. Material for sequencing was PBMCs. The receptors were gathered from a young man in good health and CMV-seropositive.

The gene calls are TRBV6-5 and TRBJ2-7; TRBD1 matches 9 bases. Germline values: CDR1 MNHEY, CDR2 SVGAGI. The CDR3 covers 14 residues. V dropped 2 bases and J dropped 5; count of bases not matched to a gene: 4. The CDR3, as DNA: TGTGCCAGCAGTTACCGGGACAGGGCCAACGAGCAGTACTTC. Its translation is CASSYRDRANEQYF.

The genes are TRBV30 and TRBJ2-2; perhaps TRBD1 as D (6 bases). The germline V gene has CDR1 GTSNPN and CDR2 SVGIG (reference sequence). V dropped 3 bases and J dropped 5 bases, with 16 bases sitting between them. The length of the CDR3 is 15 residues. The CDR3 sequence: CAWRPTETGTGELFF. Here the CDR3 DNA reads TGTGCCTGGAGGCCTACCGAAACAGGGACCGGGGAGCTGTTTTTT.

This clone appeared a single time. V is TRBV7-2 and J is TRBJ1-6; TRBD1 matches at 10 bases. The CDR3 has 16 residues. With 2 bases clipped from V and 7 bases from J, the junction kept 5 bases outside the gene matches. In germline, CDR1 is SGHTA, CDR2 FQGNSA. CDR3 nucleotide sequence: TGTGCCAGCAGCTTATTACGGACAGGGGGAAATTCACCCCTCCACTTT. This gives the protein CASSLLRTGGNSPLHF.

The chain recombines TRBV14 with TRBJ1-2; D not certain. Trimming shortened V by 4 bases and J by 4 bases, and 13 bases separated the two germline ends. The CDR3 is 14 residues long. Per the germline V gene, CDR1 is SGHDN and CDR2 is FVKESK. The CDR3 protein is CASSLSGLPYGYTF. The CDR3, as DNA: TGTGCCAGCAGCCTATCCGGACTGCCCTATGGCTACACCTTC.

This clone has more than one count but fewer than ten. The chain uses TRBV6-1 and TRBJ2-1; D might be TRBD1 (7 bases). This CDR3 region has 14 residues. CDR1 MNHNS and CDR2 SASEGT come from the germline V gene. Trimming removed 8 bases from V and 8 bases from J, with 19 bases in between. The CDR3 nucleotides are TGTGCCAGCCAGGGGGGAGGCCATAGCGATGAGCAGTTCTTC. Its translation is CASQGGGHSDEQFF.

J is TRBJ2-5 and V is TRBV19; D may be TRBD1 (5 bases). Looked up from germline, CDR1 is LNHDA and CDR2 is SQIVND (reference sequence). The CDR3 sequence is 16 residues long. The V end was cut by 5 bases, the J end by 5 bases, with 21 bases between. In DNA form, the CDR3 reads TGTGCCAGTAGTCCGCCGGACACGGCGGTAGTGGAGACCCAGTACTTC. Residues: CASSPPDTAVVETQYF.

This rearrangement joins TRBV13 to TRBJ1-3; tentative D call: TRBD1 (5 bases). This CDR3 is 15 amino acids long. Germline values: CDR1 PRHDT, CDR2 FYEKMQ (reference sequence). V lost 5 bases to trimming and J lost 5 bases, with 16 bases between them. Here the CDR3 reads CASSILQGLRNTIYF. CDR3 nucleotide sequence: TGTGCCAGCAGCATACTCCAGGGTCTTAGAAACACCATATATTTT.

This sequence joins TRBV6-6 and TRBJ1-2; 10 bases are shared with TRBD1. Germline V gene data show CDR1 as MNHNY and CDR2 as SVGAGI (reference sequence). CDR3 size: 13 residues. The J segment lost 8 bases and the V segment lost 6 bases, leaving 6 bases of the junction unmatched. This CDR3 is CASRGTGEGGYTF. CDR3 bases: TGTGCCAGCAGAGGGACAGGGGAGGGCGGCTACACCTTC.

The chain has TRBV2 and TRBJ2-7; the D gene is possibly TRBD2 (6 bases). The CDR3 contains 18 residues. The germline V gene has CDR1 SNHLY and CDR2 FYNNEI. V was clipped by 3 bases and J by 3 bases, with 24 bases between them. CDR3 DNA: TGTGCCAGCAGTGAGGGAGTAGGGTTAGCGGCCGTAAGCTACGAGCAGTACTTC. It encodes CASSEGVGLAAVSYEQYF.

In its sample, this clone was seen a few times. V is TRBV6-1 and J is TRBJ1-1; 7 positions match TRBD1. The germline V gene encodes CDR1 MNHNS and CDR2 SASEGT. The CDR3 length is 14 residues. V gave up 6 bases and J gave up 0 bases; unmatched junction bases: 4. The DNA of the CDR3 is TGTGCCAGCAGCCAAGGACAGGTGAACACTGAAGCTTTCTTT. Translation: CASSQGQVNTEAFF.

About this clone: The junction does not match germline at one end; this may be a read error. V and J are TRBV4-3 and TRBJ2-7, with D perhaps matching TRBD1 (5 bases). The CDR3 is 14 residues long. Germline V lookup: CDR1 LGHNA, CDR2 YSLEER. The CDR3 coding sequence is TGCGCCAGCAGCCGCAGCACAGGCTCCTACGGGCAGTACTTC. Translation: CASSRSTGSYGQYF.

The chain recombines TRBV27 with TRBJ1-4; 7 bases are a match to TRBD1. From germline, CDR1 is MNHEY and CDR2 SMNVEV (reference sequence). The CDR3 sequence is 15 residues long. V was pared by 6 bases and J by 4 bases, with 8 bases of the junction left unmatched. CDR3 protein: CASSRGQAGNEKLFF. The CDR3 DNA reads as TGTGCCAGCAGCCGCGGACAGGCGGGTAATGAAAAACTGTTTTTT.

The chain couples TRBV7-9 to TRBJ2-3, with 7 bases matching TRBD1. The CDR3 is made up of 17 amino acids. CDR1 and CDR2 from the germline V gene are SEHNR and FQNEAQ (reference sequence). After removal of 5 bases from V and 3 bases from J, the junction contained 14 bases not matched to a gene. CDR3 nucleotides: TGTGCCAGCAGCACCTACGGCCGACAGGGTAGGACAGATACGCAGTATTTT. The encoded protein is CASSTYGRQGRTDTQYF.

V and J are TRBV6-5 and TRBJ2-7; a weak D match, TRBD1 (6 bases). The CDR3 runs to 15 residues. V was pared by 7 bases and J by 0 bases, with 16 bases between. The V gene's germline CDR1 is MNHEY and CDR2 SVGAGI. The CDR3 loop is CASTFGQTDSYEQYF. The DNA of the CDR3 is TGTGCCAGCACTTTCGGACAGACTGACTCCTACGAGCAGTACTTC.

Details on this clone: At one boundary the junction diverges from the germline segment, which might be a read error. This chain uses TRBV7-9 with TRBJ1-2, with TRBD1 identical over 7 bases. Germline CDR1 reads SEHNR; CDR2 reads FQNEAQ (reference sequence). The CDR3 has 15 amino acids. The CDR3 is CSSSRQGILHYGYTF. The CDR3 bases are TGTTCCAGCAGCAGACAGGGAATCCTTCACTATGGCTACACCTTC.

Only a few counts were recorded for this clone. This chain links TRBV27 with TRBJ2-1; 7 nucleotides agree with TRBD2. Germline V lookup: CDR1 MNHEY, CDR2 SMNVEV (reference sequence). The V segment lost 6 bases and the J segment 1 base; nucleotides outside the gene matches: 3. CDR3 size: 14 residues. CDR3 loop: CASRTGGSYNEQFF. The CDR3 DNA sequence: TGTGCCAGCAGGACGGGGGGTTCCTACAATGAGCAGTTCTTC.

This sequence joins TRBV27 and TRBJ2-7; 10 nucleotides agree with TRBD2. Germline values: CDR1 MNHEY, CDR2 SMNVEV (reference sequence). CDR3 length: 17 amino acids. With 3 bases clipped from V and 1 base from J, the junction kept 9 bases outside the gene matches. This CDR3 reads CASSFLAGAGSSYEQYF. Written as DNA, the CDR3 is TGTGCCAGCAGTTTCCTAGCGGGGGCCGGGAGTTCCTACGAGCAGTACTTC.

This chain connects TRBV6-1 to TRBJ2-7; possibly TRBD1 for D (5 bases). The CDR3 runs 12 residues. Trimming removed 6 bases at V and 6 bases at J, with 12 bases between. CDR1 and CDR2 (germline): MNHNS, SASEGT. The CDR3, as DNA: TGTGCCAGCAGGGCGACAGATCGCGAGCAGTACTTC. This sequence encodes CASRATDREQYF.

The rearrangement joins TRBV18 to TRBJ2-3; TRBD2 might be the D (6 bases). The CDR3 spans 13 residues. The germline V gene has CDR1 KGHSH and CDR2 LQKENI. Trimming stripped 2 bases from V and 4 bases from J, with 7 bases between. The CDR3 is CASSPGGSDTQYF. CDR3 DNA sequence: TGTGCCAGCTCACCAGGGGGGTCAGATACGCAGTATTTT.

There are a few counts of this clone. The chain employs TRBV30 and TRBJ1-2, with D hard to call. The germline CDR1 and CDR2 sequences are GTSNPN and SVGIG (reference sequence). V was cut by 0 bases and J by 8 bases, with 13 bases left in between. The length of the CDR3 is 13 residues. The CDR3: CAWSVYPGRGYTF. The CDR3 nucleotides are TGTGCCTGGAGTGTATACCCCGGTCGAGGCTACACCTTC. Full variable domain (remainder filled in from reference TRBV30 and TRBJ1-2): SQTIHQWPATLVQPVGSPLSLECTVEGTSNPNLYWYRQAAGRGLQLLFYSVGIGQISSEVPQNLSASRPQDRQFILSSKKLLLSDSGFYLCAWSVYPGRGYTFGSGTRLTVV.

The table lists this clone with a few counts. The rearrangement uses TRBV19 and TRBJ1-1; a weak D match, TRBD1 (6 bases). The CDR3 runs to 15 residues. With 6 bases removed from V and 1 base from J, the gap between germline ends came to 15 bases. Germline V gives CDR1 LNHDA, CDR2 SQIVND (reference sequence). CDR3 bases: TGTGCCAGTAGAACCCTACAGGGTGCGAACACTGAAGCTTTCTTT. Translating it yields CASRTLQGANTEAFF.

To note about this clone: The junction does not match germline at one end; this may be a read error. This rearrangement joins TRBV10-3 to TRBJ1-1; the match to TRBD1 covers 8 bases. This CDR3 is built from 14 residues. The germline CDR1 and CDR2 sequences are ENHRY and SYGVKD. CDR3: CAIREGQVYTEASF. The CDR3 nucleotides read TGTGCCATCAGGGAGGGACAGGTGTACACTGAAGCTTCCTTT.

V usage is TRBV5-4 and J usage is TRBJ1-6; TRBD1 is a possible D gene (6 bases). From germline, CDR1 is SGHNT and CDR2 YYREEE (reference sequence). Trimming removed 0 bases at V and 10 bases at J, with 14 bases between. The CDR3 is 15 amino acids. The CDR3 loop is CASSLALGARSPLHF. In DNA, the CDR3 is TGTGCCAGCAGCTTGGCTCTGGGGGCGCGGTCACCCCTCCACTTT.

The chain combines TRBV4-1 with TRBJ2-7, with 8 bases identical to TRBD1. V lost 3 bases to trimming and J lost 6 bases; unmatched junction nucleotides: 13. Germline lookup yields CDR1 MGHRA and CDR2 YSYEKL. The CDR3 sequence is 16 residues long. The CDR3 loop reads CASSQRQGQGPREQYF. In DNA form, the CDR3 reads TGCGCCAGCAGCCAGCGCCAAGGACAGGGACCTCGCGAGCAGTACTTC.

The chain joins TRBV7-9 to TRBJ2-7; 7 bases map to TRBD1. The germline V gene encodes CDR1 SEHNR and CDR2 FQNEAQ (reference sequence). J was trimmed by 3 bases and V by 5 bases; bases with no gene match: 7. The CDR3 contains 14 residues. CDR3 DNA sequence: TGTGCCAGCAGCGGAAGTGGGACAGTCTACGAGCAGTACTTC. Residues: CASSGSGTVYEQYF.

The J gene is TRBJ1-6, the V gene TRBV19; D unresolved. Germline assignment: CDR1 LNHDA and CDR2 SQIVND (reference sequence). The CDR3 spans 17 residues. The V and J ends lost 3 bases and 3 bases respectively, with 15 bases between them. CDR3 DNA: TGTGCCAGTAGTATCGTCGGGTCCCTGGACTATAATTCACCCCTCCACTTT. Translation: CASSIVGSLDYNSPLHF.

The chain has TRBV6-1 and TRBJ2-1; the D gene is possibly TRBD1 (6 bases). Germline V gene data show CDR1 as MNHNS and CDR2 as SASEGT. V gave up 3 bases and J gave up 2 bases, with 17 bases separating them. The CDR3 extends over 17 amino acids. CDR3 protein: CASSEALDRPPYNEQFF. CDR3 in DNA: TGTGCCAGCAGTGAGGCCTTAGACAGGCCTCCCTACAATGAGCAGTTCTTC.

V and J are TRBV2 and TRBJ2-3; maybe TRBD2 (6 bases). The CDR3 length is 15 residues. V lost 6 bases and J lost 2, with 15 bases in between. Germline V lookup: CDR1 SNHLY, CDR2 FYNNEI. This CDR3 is CASRVAWRDTDTQYF. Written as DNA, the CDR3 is TGTGCCAGCAGAGTAGCATGGAGGGACACAGATACGCAGTATTTT. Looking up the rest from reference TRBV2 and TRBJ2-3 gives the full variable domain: EPEVTQTPSHQVTQMGQEVILRCVPISNHLYFYWYRQILGQKVEFLVSFYNNEISEKSEIFDDQFSVERPDGSNFTLKIRSTKLEDSAMYFCASRVAWRDTDTQYFGPGTRLTVL.

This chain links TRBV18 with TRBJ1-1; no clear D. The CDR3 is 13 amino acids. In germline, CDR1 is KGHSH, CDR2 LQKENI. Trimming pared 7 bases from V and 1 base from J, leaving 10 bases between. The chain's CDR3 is CASFGLGNTEAFF. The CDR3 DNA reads TGTGCCAGCTTCGGACTGGGGAACACTGAAGCTTTCTTT.

CDR3 DNA sequence: TGCGCCAGCAGCGCGGGTAGACAGGGTGGGGAGACCCAGTACTTC. Its protein is CASSAGRQGGETQYF. The V call is TRBV5-1, the J call TRBJ2-5; 7 nucleotides align to TRBD1. The CDR3 consists of 15 residues. With V trimmed by 4 bases and J by 5 bases, 11 bases remained unmatched. CDR1 and CDR2 (germline): SGHRS, YFSETQ.

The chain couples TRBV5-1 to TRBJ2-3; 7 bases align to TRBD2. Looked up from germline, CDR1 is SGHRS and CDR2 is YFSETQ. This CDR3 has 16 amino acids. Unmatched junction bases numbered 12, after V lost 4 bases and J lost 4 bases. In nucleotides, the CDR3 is TGCGCCAGCAGCGTAACTAGCGTGTTAGTACCAGATACGCAGTATTTT. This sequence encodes CASSVTSVLVPDTQYF. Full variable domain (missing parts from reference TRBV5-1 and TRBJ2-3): KAGVTQTPRYLIKTRGQQVTLSCSPISGHRSVSWYQQTPGQGLQFLFEYFSETQRNKGNFPGRFSGRQFSNSRSEMNVSTLELGDSALYLCASSVTSVLVPDTQYFGPGTRLTVL.